This entry concerns a single TCR beta chain. The antigen remains unidentified. Germline-derived CDR1 and CDR2 are SGHKS and YYEKEE (reference sequence). The CDR3 has 13 amino acids. V lost 4 bases to trimming and J lost 9 bases, with 16 bases between them. The data are from a study of cytomegalovirus exposure and HLA in healthy donors. Study-wide results and caveats: An analysis that was carried out later associated 17,000 or so TCR beta sequences with HLA alleles at 0.05 false discovery rate.

PCR amplification relied on 60 Vbeta primers (plus 13 Jbeta primers). The data were produced by immunoSEQ multiplex PCR, yet TCRdb's version contains in-frame clones alone and is incomplete. Of about 130,000 clones in the sample, under 90% were seen once. This clonotype was sampled from a man between 18 and 29 years old in good health and CMV-seronegative. The gene calls are TRBV5-5 and TRBJ1-1; weak D call: TRBD1 (6 bases). The sample consisted of PBMCs. The CDR3 DNA follows: TGTGCCAGCAGCCTACGAACAGGGAATAAAGCTTTCTTT. It specifies CASSLRTGNKAFF.